One and the same sample provided the 12 T cell receptor beta chains below, sequenced in a study of technical replicates of blood from a few donors. Measured with immunoSEQ multiplex PCR; TCRdb has only the in-frame clones, and not every one. The profile shows about 44,000 clones, roughly 96% of them singletons. Sequencing was done on a sample of T cells isolated from PBMCs. Every receptor here comes from a human donor in good health.

The V gene is TRBV19, the J gene TRBJ2-7, with a weak D call TRBD1 (5 bases). Germline-derived CDR1 and CDR2 are LNHDA and SQIVND (reference sequence). Trimming cost V 3 bases and J 2 bases, with 8 bases left between them. The CDR3 covers 13 residues. This CDR3 is CASSMMTAYEQYF. In DNA form, the CDR3 reads TGTGCCAGTAGTATGATGACAGCCTACGAGCAGTACTTC.

This clone was seen only once. V gene TRBV7-8 combines with J gene TRBJ2-3, with TRBD1 identical over 8 bases. Germline V lookup: CDR1 SGHVS, CDR2 FQNEAQ. The CDR3 covers 19 residues. The V and J ends lost 2 bases and 4 bases, in that order; junction bases with no gene match: 17. DNA for the CDR3: TGTGCCAGCAGCTTAAGTGCGACAGGGGAACAGTATCTGGCAGATACGCAGTATTTT. Its protein is CASSLSATGEQYLADTQYF.

The rearrangement uses TRBV5-4 and TRBJ2-2; 7 bases agree with TRBD2. Germline assignment: CDR1 SGHNT and CDR2 YYREEE (reference sequence). The CDR3 length is 16 residues. V was pared by 3 bases and J by 6 bases, with 11 bases of the junction left unmatched. The CDR3 nucleotides are TGTGCCAGCAGCTGGGCGGGGGAGCCCCTCCCCGGGGAGCTGTTTTTT. This sequence encodes CASSWAGEPLPGELFF. Variable domain in full (rest from reference TRBV5-4 and TRBJ2-2): ETGVTQSPTHLIKTRGQQVTLRCSSQSGHNTVSWYQQALGQGPQFIFQYYREEENGRGNFPPRFSGLQFPNYSSELNVNALELDDSALYLCASSWAGEPLPGELFFGEGSRLTVL.

The V call is TRBV6-5, the J call TRBJ1-3; unclear D gene. This CDR3 has 13 residues. Trimming cost V 4 bases and J 0 bases, with 4 bases left between them. Germline-derived CDR1 and CDR2 are MNHEY and SVGAGI. CDR3: CASSSLSGNTIYF. CDR3 nucleotides: TGTGCCAGCAGTTCTCTCTCTGGAAACACCATATATTTT.

V gene TRBV6-1 combines with J gene TRBJ2-1; D call uncertain. The CDR3 is made up of 14 amino acids. CDR1 is MNHNS and CDR2 is SASEGT in the germline V gene. Trimming removed 6 bases from V and 0 bases from J, with 9 bases in between. The CDR3: CASRNQFSYNEQFF. As DNA, the CDR3 is TGTGCCAGCAGAAACCAGTTCTCCTACAATGAGCAGTTCTTC.

V and J are TRBV30 and TRBJ2-7; 11 bases map to TRBD1. V trimming: 2 bases; J trimming: 3 bases; junction bases outside the gene matches: 3. There are 14 residues in the CDR3. Per germline, CDR1 GTSNPN and CDR2 SVGIG (reference sequence). The CDR3 nucleotides read TGTGCCTGGAGTCGGGGGACAGGGGGCTACGAGCAGTACTTC. Its protein product is CAWSRGTGGYEQYF.

The CDR3 DNA is TGTGCCAGCAGTAGTAGCGAGGTTTACGAGCAGTACTTC. It specifies CASSSSEVYEQYF. The V gene is TRBV27, the J gene TRBJ2-7; a weak D match, TRBD2 (5 bases). Trimming pared 5 bases from V and 4 bases from J, leaving 12 bases between. This CDR3 has 13 residues. Per germline, CDR1 MNHEY and CDR2 SMNVEV (reference sequence).

V gene TRBV27 combines with J gene TRBJ1-5; D is perhaps TRBD1 (6 bases). Germline V gene sequence: CDR1 MNHEY, CDR2 SMNVEV (reference sequence). The CDR3 covers 14 residues. Trimming cost V 6 bases and J 4 bases, with 13 bases left between them. Here the CDR3 DNA reads TGTGCCAGCAGCCACAGGGAGGGTAATCAGCCCCAGCATTTT. Translating gives CASSHREGNQPQHF.

This sequence joins TRBV20-1 and TRBJ1-2, with a weak D call TRBD1 (6 bases). Trimming left V 3 bases short and J 6 bases short, with 8 bases between. This CDR3 has 11 residues. Germline V gives CDR1 DFQATT, CDR2 SNEGSKA (reference sequence). This CDR3 reads CSASPGDGYTF. The CDR3 DNA follows: TGCAGTGCTAGTCCAGGGGATGGCTACACCTTC.

With respect to this clone: This same CDR3 is encoded by further DNA sequences in the sample. The chain links TRBV7-9 to TRBJ2-7; perhaps TRBD1 as D (5 bases). The germline CDR1 and CDR2 sequences are SEHNR and FQNEAQ (reference sequence). The CDR3 spans 13 residues. The germline V and J ends were trimmed by 5 bases and 2 bases, with 10 bases remaining between them. CDR3 in amino acids: CASSPKGPYEQYF. DNA of the CDR3: TGTGCCAGCAGCCCCAAGGGGCCCTACGAGCAGTACTTC.

The rearrangement links TRBV19 to TRBJ1-3; unclear D gene. Germline values: CDR1 LNHDA, CDR2 SQIVND (reference sequence). The CDR3 has 13 residues. V lost 3 bases to trimming and J lost 4 bases, with 7 bases between them. CDR3 in amino acids: CASSIAEGNTIYF. CDR3 DNA sequence: TGTGCCAGTAGTATCGCTGAGGGAAACACCATATATTTT.

In DNA form, the CDR3 reads TGTGCCAGCAGTTTAGGACAGACTGAAGCTTTCTTT. Protein sequence: CASSLGQTEAFF. The chain joins TRBV6-1 to TRBJ1-1; weak D call: TRBD1 (6 bases). This CDR3 has 12 amino acids. The germline CDR1 and CDR2 sequences are MNHNS and SASEGT. Trimming left V 5 bases short and J 5 bases short, with 9 bases between.